Described below is a single T cell receptor (beta chain) sequence and its context. The antigen is not known. This entry comes from a study of T cells in Graves' hyperthyroidism and ophthalmopathy. TCR beta CDR3 regions were amplified from RNA transcripts. Carried out on the TCR CDR3, a first-round RT-PCR used the HTBI primer set. Each CDR3 protein gets one entry after TCRdb re-called the multiplex PCR reads with MiXCR. The sample consists of 140,000 or so distinct CDR3 sequences, about 20% of them appearing once. Those patients with uncontrolled infection, other autoimmune disease, pregnancy or lactation were excluded. The study based diagnoses on clinical symptoms, serum thyroxine and TRAb, thyroid ultrasound and orbital computed tomography. Overall study results and limits: Ophthalmopathy and stable hyperthyroidism were separated by a 13 V-J model.

This TCR derives from a woman between 50 and 59 years old with Graves' hyperthyroidism that later progressed to Graves' ophthalmopathy. What was sequenced was blood.

The CDR3 bases are TGTGCCAGCTCGGGACAGGGGTTGCCGAGCACCGGGGAGCTGTTTTTT. Translation gives CASSGQGLPSTGELFF. The chain joins TRBV11-3 to TRBJ2-2; 10 bases agree with TRBD1. The V gene's germline CDR1 is SGHNT and CDR2 YENEEA. CDR3 length: 16 amino acids. Trimming at V came to 8 bases and at J to 4 bases, leaving 10 bases not matched to a gene.